A single sample is the source of the 30 T cell receptor beta chains below, sequenced in a study of graft-versus-host responses after intestinal transplantation. Profiled with immunoSEQ multiplex PCR; TCRdb holds only in-frame clones, not every one. The sample carries more than 10,000 clones, 65% to 85% recorded once. The sequences come from PBMCs, collected roughly 300 days after intestinal transplant. All receptors come from a human patient who received an intestinal transplant, so some T cells may come from the graft donor.

The V and J genes are TRBV9 and TRBJ2-1; 10 bases align to TRBD2. CDR1 SGDLS and CDR2 YYNGEE come from the germline V gene. The V segment lost 2 bases and the J segment 9 bases; nucleotides outside the gene matches: 8. The CDR3 sequence is 15 residues long. The CDR3 DNA sequence: TGTGCCAGCAGCGTGGGTAGCGGGAGGTCAGGTGAGCAGTTCTTC. Its protein is CASSVGSGRSGEQFF.

CDR3 DNA sequence: TGTGCCAGCAGCTTGGTCGCGGGGGAGAAATCCTGGAGGGCCAACGTCCTGACTTTC. Encoded protein: CASSLVAGEKSWRANVLTF. The V and J genes are TRBV5-5 and TRBJ2-6; 7 nucleotides line up with TRBD2. This CDR3 region has 19 residues. J was trimmed by 5 bases and V by 0 bases; bases with no gene match: 14. The germline gives CDR1 SGHKS, CDR2 YYEKEE (reference sequence).

The rearrangement uses TRBV4-1 and TRBJ1-4, with 8 bases lining up with TRBD1. Per the germline V gene, CDR1 is MGHRA and CDR2 is YSYEKL. The CDR3 length is 16 residues. The V segment lost 1 base and the J segment 4 bases; nucleotides outside the gene matches: 5. The CDR3 DNA reads as TGCGCCAGCAGCCAAGCAGGGGGCAACCGTAATGAAAAACTGTTTTTT. Translation: CASSQAGGNRNEKLFF.

The V gene is TRBV6-6, the J gene TRBJ2-7; D unclear. CDR3 length equals 12 residues. Trimming removed 0 bases at V and 7 bases at J, with 7 bases between. The germline CDR1 and CDR2 sequences are MNHNY and SVGAGI (reference sequence). CDR3: CASSYSSKEQYF. The CDR3 region has the DNA TGTGCCAGCAGTTACTCCTCCAAGGAGCAGTACTTC.

This chain joins TRBV6-5 and TRBJ2-3; 7 bases align to TRBD2. Looked up from germline, CDR1 is MNHEY and CDR2 is SVGAGI. Trimming at V came to 2 bases and at J to 2 bases, leaving 1 base not matched to a gene. The CDR3 is made up of 14 amino acids. The chain's CDR3 is CASSYGRATDTQYF. DNA of the CDR3: TGTGCCAGCAGTTACGGGAGGGCCACAGATACGCAGTATTTT.

The V gene is TRBV18, the J gene TRBJ2-7, with 8 positions matching TRBD1. Germline lookup yields CDR1 KGHSH and CDR2 LQKENI. This CDR3 contains 14 residues. Germline trimming cut 2 bases from V and 6 bases from J; bases unmatched to any gene: 6. DNA of the CDR3: TGTGCCAGCTCACCATCGAGGACAGGGCGCGAGCAGTACTTC. Translation: CASSPSRTGREQYF.

V gene TRBV4-1 combines with J gene TRBJ2-7, with D perhaps matching TRBD2 (6 bases). The germline gives CDR1 MGHRA, CDR2 YSYEKL. This CDR3 spans 17 amino acids. V was pared by 4 bases and J by 2 bases, with 21 bases between. CDR3 sequence: CASSPPAQGLLPYEQYF. The DNA for the CDR3 is TGCGCCAGCAGCCCTCCAGCCCAGGGACTCTTACCCTACGAGCAGTACTTC.

In DNA, the CDR3 is TGTGCCAGCAGTGAAGTAGCGGGAGAGTTAGAGACCCAGTACTTC. It encodes CASSEVAGELETQYF. The chain joins TRBV6-1 to TRBJ2-5; 9 bases are shared with TRBD2. CDR1 and CDR2 (germline): MNHNS, SASEGT. V lost 1 base, J lost 4 bases, and 4 bases stayed unmatched. The CDR3 spans 15 residues.

J is TRBJ2-6 and V is TRBV11-3; D remains unclear. The CDR3 has 18 residues. V was clipped by 5 bases and J by 5 bases, with 22 bases between them. The germline gives CDR1 SGHNT, CDR2 YENEEA. The CDR3 DNA is TGTGCCAGCAGCCAGATTAACTCTCGACAAAGTCGGGCCAACGTCCTGACTTTC. It codes for CASSQINSRQSRANVLTF.

This rearrangement joins TRBV7-9 to TRBJ1-2, with no clear D. V was clipped by 0 bases and J by 1 base, with 3 bases between them. The germline V gene encodes CDR1 SEHNR and CDR2 FQNEAQ (reference sequence). The CDR3 has 13 residues. CDR3 in DNA: TGTGCCAGCAGCTTAGCCGGTAACTATGGCTACACCTTC. Translating gives CASSLAGNYGYTF.

This chain links TRBV7-6 with TRBJ2-4; D unclear. The germline V gene has CDR1 SGHVS and CDR2 FNYEAQ. Trimming took off 5 bases at V and 7 bases at J, with 15 bases between the two ends. This CDR3 has 14 residues. CDR3 sequence: CASSPGVGNNIQYF. In DNA form, the CDR3 reads TGTGCCAGCAGCCCCGGCGTGGGAAACAACATTCAGTACTTC.

The V call is TRBV6-1, the J call TRBJ2-5; D might be TRBD2 (5 bases). Trimming removed 4 bases at V and 5 bases at J, with 8 bases between. Per germline, CDR1 MNHNS and CDR2 SASEGT. CDR3 size: 12 residues. In DNA, the CDR3 is TGTGCCAGCAGTGTTTCGGGGGAGACCCAGTACTTC. Translated: CASSVSGETQYF.

The chain is built from TRBV5-4 and TRBJ1-1, with D possibly being TRBD1 (5 bases). In germline, CDR1 is SGHNT, CDR2 YYREEE (reference sequence). The V end was cut by 4 bases, the J end by 4 bases, with 11 bases between. The CDR3 sequence is 13 residues long. CDR3 residues: CASSPFGGTEAFF. The DNA of the CDR3 is TGTGCCAGCAGCCCCTTCGGGGGCACTGAAGCTTTCTTT.

The CDR3 DNA sequence: TGTGCCAGCTCACCAGAAAGGAGGGGGCAGACTGAAGCTTTCTTT. Its protein product is CASSPERRGQTEAFF. This rearrangement joins TRBV18 to TRBJ1-1; 7 nucleotides align to TRBD1. Germline V gives CDR1 KGHSH, CDR2 LQKENI. The CDR3 has 15 residues. The V segment lost 2 bases and the J segment 5 bases; nucleotides outside the gene matches: 8.

This clone was detected only a few times. The chain uses TRBV19 and TRBJ1-1; no definite D call. The CDR3 runs to 14 residues. V was cut by 6 bases and J by 7 bases, with 18 bases left in between. Germline loops: CDR1 LNHDA, CDR2 SQIVND (reference sequence). CDR3 sequence (DNA): TGTGCCAGTAGCCCAACTCTCTCCTGGGTTGAAGCTTTCTTT. It encodes CASSPTLSWVEAFF. The full variable domain, in which reference TRBV19 and TRBJ1-1 provide the parts outside the CDR3, is DGGITQSPKYLFRKEGQNVTLSCEQNLNHDAMYWYRQDPGQGLRLIYYSQIVNDFQKGDIAEGYSVSREKKESFPLTVTSAQKNPTAFYLCASSPTLSWVEAFFGQGTRLTVV.

V usage is TRBV27 and J usage is TRBJ2-1; D not resolved. CDR3 length equals 12 residues. Germline-derived CDR1 and CDR2 are MNHEY and SMNVEV (reference sequence). Deletions cut 3 bases from V and 5 bases from J, with 5 bases between. CDR3 residues: CASSFPDNEQFF. DNA of the CDR3: TGTGCCAGCAGTTTCCCCGACAATGAGCAGTTCTTC.

The chain links TRBV9 to TRBJ2-7; TRBD1 is a possible D gene (6 bases). This CDR3 has 14 residues. Trimming removed 1 base from V and 6 bases from J, with 14 bases in between. In germline, CDR1 is SGDLS, CDR2 YYNGEE. Written as DNA, the CDR3 is TGTGCCAGCAGCGTAAAAGGGGGAGCTGGCGAGCAGTACTTC. It translates to CASSVKGGAGEQYF.

V and J are TRBV5-1 and TRBJ2-1, with D perhaps assigned TRBD1 or TRBD2 (5 bases each). CDR1 is SGHRS, CDR2 YFSETQ, per germline. The CDR3 totals 13 residues. Trimming took off 3 bases at V and 9 bases at J, with 13 bases between the two ends. CDR3 bases: TGCGCCAGCAGCTCAGGGACCGACCTTGAGCAGTTCTTC. It yields the protein CASSSGTDLEQFF.

There are a few counts of this clone. The chain recombines TRBV27 with TRBJ2-7; the match to TRBD2 covers 13 bases. The V gene end was trimmed by 6 bases and the J gene end by 4 bases; junction bases not matched to a gene: 0. There are 13 residues in the CDR3. The V gene's germline CDR1 is MNHEY and CDR2 SMNVEV (reference sequence). The CDR3 DNA follows: TGTGCCAGCAGACTAGCGGGAGGGTACGAGCAGTACTTC. Protein sequence: CASRLAGGYEQYF.

V usage is TRBV2 and J usage is TRBJ2-5, with 11 bases identical to TRBD2. V lost 7 bases and J lost 6; bases outside the gene matches: 10. The CDR3 sequence is 15 residues long. The germline V gene has CDR1 SNHLY and CDR2 FYNNEI. The CDR3 DNA reads as TGTGCCAGCACCCAAGACACTAGCGGGGGACAGACCCAGTACTTC. The encoded protein is CASTQDTSGGQTQYF.

The chain is built from TRBV7-8 and TRBJ1-2, with 9 bases matching TRBD1. V trimming: 1 base; J trimming: 7 bases; junction bases outside the gene matches: 10. This CDR3 contains 16 residues. The germline V gene has CDR1 SGHVS and CDR2 FQNEAQ. Here the CDR3 DNA reads TGTGCCAGCAGCTTAGTAAAGGTCACAGGGGGCACTGGCTACACCTTC. Its translation: CASSLVKVTGGTGYTF.

This chain links TRBV7-2 with TRBJ2-5; the D is unclear. V was cut by 2 bases and J by 5 bases, with 6 bases left in between. This CDR3 is 12 amino acids long. Looked up from germline, CDR1 is SGHTA and CDR2 is FQGNSA. The CDR3 sequence: CASSLIRETQYF. The DNA for the CDR3 is TGTGCCAGCAGCTTAATTAGGGAGACCCAGTACTTC.

The chain couples TRBV6-1 to TRBJ2-3; 7 bases agree with TRBD2. CDR3 size: 14 residues. Germline-derived CDR1 and CDR2 are MNHNS and SASEGT. J was trimmed by 8 bases and V by 0 bases; bases with no gene match: 5. The CDR3 spells CASSEATSVGTQYF. The CDR3 coding sequence is TGTGCCAGCAGTGAAGCAACTAGCGTCGGTACGCAGTATTTT.

The CDR3 is CASSLGPSANEQFF. The CDR3 DNA reads as TGTGCCAGCAGCTTAGGACCCAGCGCAAATGAGCAGTTCTTC. The V gene is TRBV11-3, the J gene TRBJ2-1; D gene ambiguous. Germline V gene data show CDR1 as SGHNT and CDR2 as YENEEA. Trimming cost V 1 base and J 7 bases, with 11 bases left between them. This CDR3 is built from 14 residues.

V is TRBV6-6 and J is TRBJ2-7, with D maybe TRBD1 (5 bases). The CDR3 contains 14 residues. The V and J ends lost 2 bases and 5 bases respectively, with 13 bases between them. Germline CDR1 is MNHNY and CDR2 is SVGAGI (reference sequence). CDR3 sequence (DNA): TGTGCCAGCAGTTACCCAGGGTCTGGGGACGAGCAGTACTTC. Protein product: CASSYPGSGDEQYF.

The J gene is TRBJ1-3, the V gene TRBV4-1, with a possible D match to TRBD1 (5 bases). The CDR3 is made up of 15 amino acids. V lost 0 bases and J lost 0, with 6 bases in between. The germline V gene encodes CDR1 MGHRA and CDR2 YSYEKL. CDR3 in DNA: TGCGCCAGCAGCCAAGACCAGGGCTCTGGAAACACCATATATTTT. Residues: CASSQDQGSGNTIYF.

The chain has TRBV4-3 and TRBJ1-4; no clear D gene. The V end was cut by 4 bases, the J end by 7 bases, with 13 bases between. The CDR3 totals 14 residues. Per the germline V gene, CDR1 is LGHNA and CDR2 is YSLEER. CDR3 sequence reads: CASSLLISGEKLFF. For the CDR3, the DNA is TGCGCCAGCAGCCTCCTCATTTCGGGTGAAAAACTGTTTTTT.

The chain recombines TRBV7-6 with TRBJ2-1; 12 bases align to TRBD2. The CDR3 consists of 16 residues. Germline-derived CDR1 and CDR2 are SGHVS and FNYEAQ. V lost 1 base to trimming and J lost 9 bases; unmatched junction nucleotides: 7. DNA for the CDR3: TGTGCCAGCAGCTTAGTAGAGACTAGCGGGAGAGGTGAGCAGTTCTTC. Protein product: CASSLVETSGRGEQFF.

V gene TRBV10-1 combines with J gene TRBJ2-1; no clear D. V dropped 5 bases and J dropped 9 bases, with 14 bases sitting between them. This CDR3 has 13 residues. CDR1 and CDR2 (germline): WNHNN, SYGVQD (reference sequence). The chain's CDR3 is CASSPDLRFEQFF. The CDR3 DNA is TGCGCCAGCAGTCCCGATCTGCGGTTTGAGCAGTTCTTC.

This clone was recorded only once. V gene TRBV28 combines with J gene TRBJ2-7; D not certain. The germline V gene encodes CDR1 MDHEN and CDR2 SYDVKM. Trimming shortened V by 2 bases and J by 5 bases, and 1 base separated the two germline ends. The CDR3 extends over 10 amino acids. In DNA, the CDR3 is TGTGCCAGCAGTTTAAACGAGCAGTACTTC. It translates to CASSLNEQYF.